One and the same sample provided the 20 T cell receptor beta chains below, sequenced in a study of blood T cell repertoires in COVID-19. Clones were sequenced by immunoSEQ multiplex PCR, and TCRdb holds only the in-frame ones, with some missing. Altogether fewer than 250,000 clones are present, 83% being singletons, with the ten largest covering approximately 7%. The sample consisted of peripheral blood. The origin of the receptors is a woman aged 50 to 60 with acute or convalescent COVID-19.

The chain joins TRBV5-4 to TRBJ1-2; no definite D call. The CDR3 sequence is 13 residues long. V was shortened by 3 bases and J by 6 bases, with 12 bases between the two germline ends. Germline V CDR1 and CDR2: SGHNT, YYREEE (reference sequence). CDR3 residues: CASSSQRFHGYTF. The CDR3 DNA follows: TGTGCCAGCAGCTCACAGCGGTTCCATGGCTACACCTTC. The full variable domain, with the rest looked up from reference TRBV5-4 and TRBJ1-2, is ETGVTQSPTHLIKTRGQQVTLRCSSQSGHNTVSWYQQALGQGPQFIFQYYREEENGRGNFPPRFSGLQFPNYSSELNVNALELDDSALYLCASSSQRFHGYTFGSGTRLTVV.

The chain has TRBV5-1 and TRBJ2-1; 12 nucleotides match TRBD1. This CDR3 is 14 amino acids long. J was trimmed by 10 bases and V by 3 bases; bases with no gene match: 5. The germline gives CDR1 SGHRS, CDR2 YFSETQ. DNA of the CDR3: TGCGCCAGCAGCTACGGGACAGGGGGCCGAGAGCAGTTCTTC. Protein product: CASSYGTGGREQFF.

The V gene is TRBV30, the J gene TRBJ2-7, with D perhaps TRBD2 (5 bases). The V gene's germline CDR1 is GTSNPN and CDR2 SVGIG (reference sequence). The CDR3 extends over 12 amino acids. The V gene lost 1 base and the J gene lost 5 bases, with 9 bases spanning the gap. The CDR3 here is CAWSASGNEQYF. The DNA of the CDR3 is TGTGCCTGGAGTGCTTCCGGGAACGAGCAGTACTTC.

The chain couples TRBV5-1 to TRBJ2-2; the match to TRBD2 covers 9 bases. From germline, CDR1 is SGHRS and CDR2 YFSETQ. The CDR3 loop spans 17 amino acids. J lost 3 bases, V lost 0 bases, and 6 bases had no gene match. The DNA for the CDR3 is TGCGCCAGCAGCTTGGCTGTCGCGGGAGGGTACACCGGGGAGCTGTTTTTT. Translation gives CASSLAVAGGYTGELFF. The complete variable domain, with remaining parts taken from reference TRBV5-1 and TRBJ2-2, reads KAGVTQTPRYLIKTRGQQVTLSCSPISGHRSVSWYQQTPGQGLQFLFEYFSETQRNKGNFPGRFSGRQFSNSRSEMNVSTLELGDSALYLCASSLAVAGGYTGELFFGEGSRLTVL.

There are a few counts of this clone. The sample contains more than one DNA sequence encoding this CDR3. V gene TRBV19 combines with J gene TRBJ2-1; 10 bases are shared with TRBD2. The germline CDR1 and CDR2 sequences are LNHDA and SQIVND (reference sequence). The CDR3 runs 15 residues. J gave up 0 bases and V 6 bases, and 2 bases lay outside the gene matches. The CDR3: CASRTSGPSYNEQFF. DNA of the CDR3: TGTGCCAGTAGGACTAGCGGGCCCTCCTACAATGAGCAGTTCTTC.

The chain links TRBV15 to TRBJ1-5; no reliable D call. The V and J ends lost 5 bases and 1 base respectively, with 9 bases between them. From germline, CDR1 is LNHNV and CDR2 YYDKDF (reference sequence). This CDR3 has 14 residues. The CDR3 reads CATSPGLSNQPQHF. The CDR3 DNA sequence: TGTGCCACCAGCCCCGGACTGAGCAATCAGCCCCAGCATTTT.

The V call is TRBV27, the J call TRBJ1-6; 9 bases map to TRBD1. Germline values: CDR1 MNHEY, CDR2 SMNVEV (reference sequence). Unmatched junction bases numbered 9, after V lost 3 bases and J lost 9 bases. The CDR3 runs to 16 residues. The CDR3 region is CASSFPGGTGISPLHF. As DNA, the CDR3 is TGTGCCAGCAGTTTCCCCGGAGGGACAGGGATTTCACCCCTCCACTTT.

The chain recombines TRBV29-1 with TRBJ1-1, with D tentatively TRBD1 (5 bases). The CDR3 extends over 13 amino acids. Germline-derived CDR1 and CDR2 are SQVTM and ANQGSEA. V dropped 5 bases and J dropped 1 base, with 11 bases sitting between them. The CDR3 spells CSVNQGGNTEAFF. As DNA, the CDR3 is TGCAGCGTTAATCAGGGCGGGAACACTGAAGCTTTCTTT.

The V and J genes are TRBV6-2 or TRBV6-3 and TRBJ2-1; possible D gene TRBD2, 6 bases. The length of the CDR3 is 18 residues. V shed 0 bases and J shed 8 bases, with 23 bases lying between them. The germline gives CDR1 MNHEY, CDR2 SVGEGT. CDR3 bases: TGTGCCAGCAGTTACTCGGCCGGGCGGGACTCCAATGAGTATGAGCAGTTCTTC. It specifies CASSYSAGRDSNEYEQFF.

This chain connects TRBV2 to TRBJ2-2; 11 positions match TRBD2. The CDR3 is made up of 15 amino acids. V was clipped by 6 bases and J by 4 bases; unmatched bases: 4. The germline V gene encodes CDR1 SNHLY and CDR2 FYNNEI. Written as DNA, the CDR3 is TGTGCCAGCAGCGCCGGGACTAGCGGCACCGGGGAGCTGTTTTTT. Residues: CASSAGTSGTGELFF.

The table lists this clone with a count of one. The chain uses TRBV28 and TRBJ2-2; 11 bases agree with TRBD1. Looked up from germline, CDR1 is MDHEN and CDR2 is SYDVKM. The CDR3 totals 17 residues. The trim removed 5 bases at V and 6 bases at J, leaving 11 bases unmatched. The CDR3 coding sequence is TGTGCCAGCAGTCCCAGCCGGTGGGACAGGGGGGCCGGGGAGCTGTTTTTT. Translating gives CASSPSRWDRGAGELFF. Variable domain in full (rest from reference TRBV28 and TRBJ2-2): DVKVTQSSRYLVKRTGEKVFLECVQDMDHENMFWYRQDPGLGLRLIYFSYDVKMKEKGDIPEGYSVSREKKERFSLILESASTNQTSMYLCASSPSRWDRGAGELFFGEGSRLTVL.

The CDR3 here is CSAGAGSYTF. In DNA, the CDR3 is TGCAGTGCAGGGGCAGGGAGCTACACCTTC. This chain links TRBV20-1 with TRBJ1-2; a weak D match, TRBD1 (5 bases). The CDR3 has 10 residues. Germline CDR1 reads DFQATT; CDR2 reads SNEGSKA (reference sequence). Trimming shortened V by 6 bases and J by 9 bases, and 11 bases separated the two germline ends.

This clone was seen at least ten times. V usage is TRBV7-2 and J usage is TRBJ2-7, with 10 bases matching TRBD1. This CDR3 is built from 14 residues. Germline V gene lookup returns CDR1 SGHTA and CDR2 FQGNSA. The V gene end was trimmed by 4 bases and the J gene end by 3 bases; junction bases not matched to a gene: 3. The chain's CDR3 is CASSSGTGDYEQYF. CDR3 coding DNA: TGTGCCAGCAGCTCCGGGACAGGGGACTACGAGCAGTACTTC.

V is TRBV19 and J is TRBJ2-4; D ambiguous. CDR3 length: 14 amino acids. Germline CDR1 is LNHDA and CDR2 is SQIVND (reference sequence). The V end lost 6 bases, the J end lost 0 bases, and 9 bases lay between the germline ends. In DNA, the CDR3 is TGTGCCAGTAGAGAGATACTAGCCAAAAACATTCAGTACTTC. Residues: CASREILAKNIQYF.

The CDR3 sequence: CASSLFWSSGRVNEQFF. In nucleotides, the CDR3 is TGTGCCAGCAGTTTATTTTGGTCCAGCGGGAGGGTCAATGAGCAGTTCTTC. The chain uses TRBV27 and TRBJ2-1, with TRBD2 identical over 10 bases. Looked up from germline, CDR1 is MNHEY and CDR2 is SMNVEV (reference sequence). After removal of 1 base from V and 6 bases from J, the junction contained 9 bases not matched to a gene. The CDR3 has 17 residues.

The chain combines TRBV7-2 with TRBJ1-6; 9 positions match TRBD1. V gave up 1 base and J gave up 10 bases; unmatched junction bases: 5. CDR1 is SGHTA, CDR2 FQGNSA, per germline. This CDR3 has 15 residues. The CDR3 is CASSLDWTGASPLHF. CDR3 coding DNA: TGTGCCAGCAGCTTAGATTGGACAGGGGCCTCACCCCTCCACTTT.

The CDR3 here is CASSYAGGRGREQYF. The CDR3 DNA reads as TGTGCCAGCAGCTACGCCGGCGGCAGGGGGCGCGAGCAGTACTTC. The chain combines TRBV4-2 with TRBJ2-7; the match to TRBD1 covers 8 bases. This CDR3 has 15 amino acids. Germline V lookup: CDR1 LGHNA, CDR2 YNFKEQ. J was trimmed by 6 bases and V by 5 bases; bases with no gene match: 12.

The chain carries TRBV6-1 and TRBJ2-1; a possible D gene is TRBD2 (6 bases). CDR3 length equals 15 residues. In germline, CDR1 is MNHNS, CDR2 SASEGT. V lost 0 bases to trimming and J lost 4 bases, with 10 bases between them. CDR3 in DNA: TGTGCCAGCAGTGAAGCTAGCGGAGCTTACAATGAGCAGTTCTTC. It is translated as CASSEASGAYNEQFF.

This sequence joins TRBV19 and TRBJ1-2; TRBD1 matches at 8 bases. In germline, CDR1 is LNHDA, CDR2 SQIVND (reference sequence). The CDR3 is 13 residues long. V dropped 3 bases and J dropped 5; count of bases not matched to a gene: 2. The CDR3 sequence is CASSIQGAYGYTF. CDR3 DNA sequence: TGTGCCAGTAGTATTCAGGGGGCATATGGCTACACCTTC. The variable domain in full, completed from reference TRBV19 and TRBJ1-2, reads DGGITQSPKYLFRKEGQNVTLSCEQNLNHDAMYWYRQDPGQGLRLIYYSQIVNDFQKGDIAEGYSVSREKKESFPLTVTSAQKNPTAFYLCASSIQGAYGYTFGSGTRLTVV.

In nucleotides, the CDR3 is TGTGCCAGTGCCGCCCCTGCAGGAACCTACGAGCAGTACTTC. Protein: CASAAPAGTYEQYF. The chain carries TRBV28 and TRBJ2-7; D is uncertain. Germline CDR1 is MDHEN and CDR2 is SYDVKM. The ends were cut back, 9 bases at V and 2 bases at J, with 17 bases in the middle. This CDR3 has 14 amino acids. Combining the CDR3 with reference TRBV28 and TRBJ2-7 gives the whole variable domain DVKVTQSSRYLVKRTGEKVFLECVQDMDHENMFWYRQDPGLGLRLIYFSYDVKMKEKGDIPEGYSVSREKKERFSLILESASTNQTSMYLCASAAPAGTYEQYFGPGTRLTVT.